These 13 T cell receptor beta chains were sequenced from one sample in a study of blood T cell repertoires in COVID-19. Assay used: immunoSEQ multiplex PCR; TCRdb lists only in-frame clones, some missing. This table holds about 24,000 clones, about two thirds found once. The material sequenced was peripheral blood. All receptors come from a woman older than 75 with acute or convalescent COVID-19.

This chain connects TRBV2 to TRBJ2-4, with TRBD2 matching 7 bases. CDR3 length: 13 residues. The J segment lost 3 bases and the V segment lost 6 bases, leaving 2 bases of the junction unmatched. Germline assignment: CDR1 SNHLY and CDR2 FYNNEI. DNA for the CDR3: TGTGCCAGCAGGGGGGGGGACAAAAACATTCAGTACTTC. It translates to CASRGGDKNIQYF. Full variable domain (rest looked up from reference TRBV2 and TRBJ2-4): EPEVTQTPSHQVTQMGQEVILRCVPISNHLYFYWYRQILGQKVEFLVSFYNNEISEKSEIFDDQFSVERPDGSNFTLKIRSTKLEDSAMYFCASRGGDKNIQYFGAGTRLSVL.

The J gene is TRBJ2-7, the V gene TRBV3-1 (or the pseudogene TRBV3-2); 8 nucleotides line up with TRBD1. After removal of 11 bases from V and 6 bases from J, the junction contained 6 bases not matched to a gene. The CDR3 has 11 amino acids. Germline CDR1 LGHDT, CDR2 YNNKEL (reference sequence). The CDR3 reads CAVGQGSEQYF. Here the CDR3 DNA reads TGTGCCGTCGGACAGGGCTCCGAGCAGTACTTC.

CDR3 sequence (DNA): TGTGCCAGCAGCCCGGGACATTCGAACACTGAAGCTTTCTTT. It translates to CASSPGHSNTEAFF. The chain combines TRBV9 with TRBJ1-1; a weak D match, TRBD1 (6 bases). This CDR3 contains 14 residues. Germline V lookup: CDR1 SGDLS, CDR2 YYNGEE. With 4 bases removed from V and 1 base from J, the gap between germline ends came to 11 bases.

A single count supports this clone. CDR3 region: CASSLEQGQGYTF. In DNA form, the CDR3 reads TGTGCCAGCAGCTTGGAGCAGGGGCAGGGCTACACCTTC. The chain links TRBV7-2 to TRBJ1-2; a possible D gene is TRBD1 (6 bases). The germline V and J ends were trimmed by 3 bases and 8 bases, with 13 bases remaining between them. The germline V gene encodes CDR1 SGHTA and CDR2 FQGNSA. CDR3 size: 13 residues.

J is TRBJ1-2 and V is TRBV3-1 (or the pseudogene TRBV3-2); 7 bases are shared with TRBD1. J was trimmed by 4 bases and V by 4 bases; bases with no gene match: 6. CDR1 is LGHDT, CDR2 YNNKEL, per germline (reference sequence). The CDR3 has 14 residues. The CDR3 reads CASSPGQLLYGYTF. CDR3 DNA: TGTGCCAGCAGCCCGGGACAGCTTCTCTATGGCTACACCTTC.

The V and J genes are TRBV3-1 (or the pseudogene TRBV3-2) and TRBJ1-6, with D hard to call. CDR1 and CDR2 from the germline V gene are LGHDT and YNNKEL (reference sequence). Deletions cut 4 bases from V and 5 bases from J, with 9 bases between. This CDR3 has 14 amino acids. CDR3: CASSLRDNNSPLHF. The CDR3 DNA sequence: TGTGCCAGCAGCCTCCGAGATAATAATTCACCCCTCCACTTT.

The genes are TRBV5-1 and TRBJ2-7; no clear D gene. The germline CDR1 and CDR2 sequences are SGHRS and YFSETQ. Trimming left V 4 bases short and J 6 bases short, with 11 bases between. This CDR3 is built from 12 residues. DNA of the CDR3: TGCGCCAGCAGCCCGGGTCCTCGCGAGCAGTACTTC. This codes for CASSPGPREQYF.

The CDR3 nucleotides read TGTGCCAGCAGCTTCGCGGGAGGCAGGGACAATGAGCAGTTCTTC. Translation: CASSFAGGRDNEQFF. The chain recombines TRBV5-4 with TRBJ2-1; 8 nucleotides line up with TRBD2. CDR3 size: 15 residues. The V and J ends lost 2 bases and 5 bases, in that order; junction bases with no gene match: 6. From germline, CDR1 is SGHNT and CDR2 YYREEE (reference sequence).

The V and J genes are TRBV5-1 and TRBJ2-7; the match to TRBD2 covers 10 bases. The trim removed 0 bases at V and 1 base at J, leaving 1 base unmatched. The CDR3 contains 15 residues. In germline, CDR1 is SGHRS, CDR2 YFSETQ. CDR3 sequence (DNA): TGCGCCAGCAGCTTGGGGACTAGCGGATCCTACGAGCAGTACTTC. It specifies CASSLGTSGSYEQYF.

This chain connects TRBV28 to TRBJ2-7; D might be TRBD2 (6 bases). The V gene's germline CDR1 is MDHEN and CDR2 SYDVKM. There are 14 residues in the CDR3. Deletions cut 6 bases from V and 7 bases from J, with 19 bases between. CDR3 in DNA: TGTGCCAGCAGGCGGGACGGATTCAGGTCGGAGCAGTACTTC. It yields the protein CASRRDGFRSEQYF.

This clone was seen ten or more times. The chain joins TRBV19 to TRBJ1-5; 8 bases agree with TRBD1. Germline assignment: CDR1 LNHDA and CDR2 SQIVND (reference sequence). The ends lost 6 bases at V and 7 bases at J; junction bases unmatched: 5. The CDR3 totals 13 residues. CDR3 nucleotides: TGTGCCAGTAGATCACAGGGGGAACAGCCCCAGCATTTT. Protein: CASRSQGEQPQHF.

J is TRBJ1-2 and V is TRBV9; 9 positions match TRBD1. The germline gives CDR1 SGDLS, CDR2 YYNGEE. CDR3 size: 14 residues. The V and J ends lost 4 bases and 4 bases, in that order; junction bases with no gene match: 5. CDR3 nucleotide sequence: TGTGCCAGCAGCCCGCAGACAGGGGGCTATGGCTACACCTTC. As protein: CASSPQTGGYGYTF.

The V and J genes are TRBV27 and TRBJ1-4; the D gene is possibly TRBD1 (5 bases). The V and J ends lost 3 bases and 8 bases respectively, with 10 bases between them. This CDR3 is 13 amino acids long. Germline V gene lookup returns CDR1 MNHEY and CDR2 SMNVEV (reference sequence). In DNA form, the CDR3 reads TGTGCCAGCAGTTTCAGGGTTCAGGAAAAACTGTTTTTT. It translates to CASSFRVQEKLFF. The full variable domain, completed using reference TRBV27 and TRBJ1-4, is EAQVTQNPRYLITVTGKKLTVTCSQNMNHEYMSWYRQDPGLGLRQIYYSMNVEVTDKGDVPEGYKVSRKEKRNFPLILESPSPNQTSLYFCASSFRVQEKLFFGSGTQLSVL.